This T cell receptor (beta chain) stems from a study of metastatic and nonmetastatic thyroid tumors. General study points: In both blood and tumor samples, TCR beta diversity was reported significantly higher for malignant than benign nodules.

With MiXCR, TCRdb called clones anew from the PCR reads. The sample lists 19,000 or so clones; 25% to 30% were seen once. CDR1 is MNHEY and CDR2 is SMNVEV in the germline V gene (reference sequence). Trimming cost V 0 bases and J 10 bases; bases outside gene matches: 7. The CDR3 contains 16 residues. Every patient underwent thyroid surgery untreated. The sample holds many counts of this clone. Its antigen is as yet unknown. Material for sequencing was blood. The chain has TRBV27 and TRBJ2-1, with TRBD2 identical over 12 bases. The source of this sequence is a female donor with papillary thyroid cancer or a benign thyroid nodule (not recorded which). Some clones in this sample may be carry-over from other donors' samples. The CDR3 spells CASSLSTSGGRREQFF. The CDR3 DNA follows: TGTGCCAGCAGTTTATCGACTAGCGGGGGCCGCAGGGAGCAGTTCTTC.